This TCR beta chain emerged from a study of T cell responses to AZD1222 COVID-19 vaccine. The V and J ends lost 1 base and 0 bases respectively, with 4 bases between them. CDR1 MNHNS and CDR2 SASEGT come from the germline V gene. This CDR3 contains 13 residues. TCRdb keeps only in-frame clones here, not all; method: immunoSEQ multiplex PCR. Among roughly 120,000 clones listed, approximately 94% were seen once. This TCR was sampled from an adult who received the AZD1222 COVID-19 vaccine. The starting material was peripheral blood, obtained 28 days after the second AZD1222 dose. This rearrangement joins TRBV6-1 to TRBJ2-7; D is unresolved. The CDR3: CASSEGDSYEQYF. CDR3 in DNA: TGTGCCAGCAGTGAAGGTGACTCCTACGAGCAGTACTTC.